The entry that follows covers one T cell receptor beta chain sequence. The antigen remains unidentified. The data were taken from a study of human T cells and chemical hapten exposure. Study-wide context: While the approximately 23-week study was under way, patients received diphenylcyclopropenone on the scalp every week.

Individual cDNA molecules each carried unique molecular identifiers attached by the library. Via MiXCR, TCRdb re-called the RACE reads, giving one row per CDR3 protein. The repertoire holds under 200,000 distinct CDR3 sequences, roughly a quarter seen once, with around 2.3% in the top ten. Study-level findings and limits: The donor cohort had alopecia, so its immune response may not match that of healthy people.

The CDR3 has 15 amino acids. The V end lost 4 bases, the J end lost 0 bases, and 7 bases lay between the germline ends. Germline values: CDR1 LNHNV, CDR2 YYDKDF (reference sequence). Noted time point: patch test 3, about 24 weeks after DPC sensitization. Described treatment: therapeutic diphenylcyclopropenone sensitization with weekly scalp DPC. This TCR was sampled from a woman aged 18 to 35 with alopecia areata. Some clones in this sample may be carry-over from other donors' samples. The chain carries TRBV15 and TRBJ2-6; D gene uncertain. The specimen comprised whole blood, sampled in connection with sensitization to the hapten diphenylcyclopropenone (DPC). The DNA of the CDR3 is TGTGCCACCAGCACTGATCACTCTGGGGCCAACGTCCTGACTTTC. This codes for CATSTDHSGANVLTF. The full variable domain, completed using reference TRBV15 and TRBJ2-6, is DAMVIQNPRYQVTQFGKPVTLSCSQTLNHNVMYWYQQKSSQAPKLLFHYYDKDFNNEADTPDNFQSRRPNTSFCFLDIRSPGLGDTAMYLCATSTDHSGANVLTFGAGSRLTVL.